Below, 19 T cell receptor beta chains from the same sample are listed, as sequenced in a study of PD-L1 blockade in urothelial cancer. Assay used: immunoSEQ multiplex PCR; TCRdb lists only in-frame clones, some missing. The sample carries about 74,000 clones, roughly 80% recorded once. Sequencing was performed on PBMCs, taken around atezolizumab (anti-PD-L1) treatment. The receptors were gathered from a man between 65 and 85 years old with urothelial cancer.

This clone has more than one count but fewer than ten. The chain couples TRBV5-1 to TRBJ2-5; maybe TRBD2 (5 bases). Germline V gene lookup returns CDR1 SGHRS and CDR2 YFSETQ. Trimming removed 0 bases at V and 2 bases at J, with 8 bases between. The CDR3 is 14 amino acids. In nucleotides, the CDR3 is TGCGCCAGCAGCTTGGGCGGGTTTCAAGAGACCCAGTACTTC. Its translation is CASSLGGFQETQYF.

The rearrangement links TRBV5-1 to TRBJ2-3; 10 bases fit TRBD2. The CDR3 loop spans 17 amino acids. Germline V lookup: CDR1 SGHRS, CDR2 YFSETQ. The V gene end was trimmed by 0 bases and the J gene end by 2 bases; junction bases not matched to a gene: 6. The chain's CDR3 is CASSLGASGSLTDTQYF. Written as DNA, the CDR3 is TGCGCCAGCAGCTTGGGGGCTAGCGGGAGCCTCACAGATACGCAGTATTTT.

CDR3: CSAEPMYEQYF. The CDR3 DNA sequence: TGCAGTGCGGAGCCAATGTACGAGCAGTACTTC. V gene TRBV20-1 combines with J gene TRBJ2-7; D ambiguous. Germline lookup yields CDR1 DFQATT and CDR2 SNEGSKA (reference sequence). This CDR3 has 11 amino acids. V was trimmed by 6 bases and J by 4 bases, leaving 10 bases between them.

The chain is built from TRBV5-1 and TRBJ2-7, with D possibly TRBD1 on 6 matching bases. V lost 0 bases and J 6 bases, leaving 16 bases between the germline ends. Germline assignment: CDR1 SGHRS and CDR2 YFSETQ. The CDR3 is 15 residues long. CDR3 amino acids: CASSLASTGMSEQYF. DNA for the CDR3: TGCGCCAGCAGCTTGGCTTCAACAGGGATGAGCGAGCAGTACTTC.

The chain links TRBV19 to TRBJ2-2; 7 bases map to TRBD2. Germline V gene data show CDR1 as LNHDA and CDR2 as SQIVND (reference sequence). The CDR3 covers 15 residues. V was clipped by 5 bases and J by 4 bases; unmatched bases: 7. CDR3 loop: CASSVGAGSTGELFF. DNA of the CDR3: TGTGCCAGTAGTGTAGGAGCGGGAAGCACCGGGGAGCTGTTTTTT.

In this sample, this clone turned up once. CDR3 DNA sequence: TGTGCCAGCAGTCCCCGGACAGGAGTTGGGGAGCTGTTTTTT. It yields the protein CASSPRTGVGELFF. V is TRBV6-1 and J is TRBJ2-2; TRBD1 matches at 7 bases. The junction had 8 bases not matched to a gene; V was cut back by 5 bases and J by 8 bases. The CDR3 contains 14 residues. CDR1 and CDR2 (germline): MNHNS, SASEGT.

This clone has just one count. The gene calls are TRBV7-8 and TRBJ2-1; D is perhaps TRBD2 (6 bases). The V gene lost 4 bases and the J gene lost 0 bases, with 19 bases spanning the gap. Germline lookup yields CDR1 SGHVS and CDR2 FQNEAQ. The CDR3 has 18 residues. The CDR3 reads CASSYRRVLAPSYNEQFF. In DNA form, the CDR3 reads TGTGCCAGCAGCTACCGGAGGGTACTAGCTCCCTCCTACAATGAGCAGTTCTTC.

This chain joins TRBV9 and TRBJ1-3; maybe TRBD1 (5 bases). The V end was cut by 4 bases, the J end by 2 bases, with 22 bases between. This CDR3 contains 18 residues. Germline CDR1 and CDR2: SGDLS and YYNGEE. The CDR3 coding sequence is TGTGCCAGCAGCCCCCTGAGCGCGGGACTCCGGGCTGGAAACACCATATATTTT. Protein sequence: CASSPLSAGLRAGNTIYF.

This chain joins TRBV15 and TRBJ1-5, with D possibly TRBD1 on 5 matching bases. From germline, CDR1 is LNHNV and CDR2 YYDKDF (reference sequence). Trimming pared 6 bases from V and 9 bases from J, leaving 15 bases between. The CDR3 loop spans 13 amino acids. The CDR3 nucleotides read TGTGCCACCAGAGTCGGAGGGGACCGGCCCCAGCATTTT. As protein: CATRVGGDRPQHF.

V gene TRBV2 combines with J gene TRBJ1-1; D is unresolved. The CDR3 totals 14 residues. V lost 2 bases and J lost 4, with 11 bases in between. CDR1 is SNHLY, CDR2 FYNNEI, per germline. As DNA, the CDR3 is TGTGCCAGCAGTGAACGGAGACTGGGCACTGAAGCTTTCTTT. Protein: CASSERRLGTEAFF.

The chain has TRBV7-3 and TRBJ2-3, with a tentative D call TRBD1 (6 bases). The CDR3 totals 15 residues. The V gene lost 4 bases and the J gene lost 1 base, with 12 bases spanning the gap. CDR1 SGHTA and CDR2 FQGTGA come from the germline V gene. Here the CDR3 reads CASSSSGVGTDTQYF. CDR3 in DNA: TGTGCCAGCAGCTCCTCAGGGGTTGGCACAGATACGCAGTATTTT.

The CDR3 reads CASRVSGGNTGELFF. The CDR3 DNA reads TGTGCCAGCCGAGTTTCTGGCGGGAACACCGGGGAGCTGTTTTTT. The chain is built from TRBV7-8 and TRBJ2-2, with D hard to call. Trimming cost V 8 bases and J 1 base, with 14 bases left between them. The germline CDR1 and CDR2 sequences are SGHVS and FQNEAQ. This CDR3 is built from 15 residues.

The chain is built from TRBV30 and TRBJ2-3, with D possibly matching TRBD1 (6 bases). V gave up 3 bases and J gave up 3 bases, with 16 bases separating them. Germline V gene lookup returns CDR1 GTSNPN and CDR2 SVGIG (reference sequence). The CDR3 sequence is 15 residues long. The CDR3 nucleotides read TGTGCCTGGAGCTTCCAACAGGGACGGACAGATACGCAGTATTTT. This encodes CAWSFQQGRTDTQYF.

In its sample, this clone was seen once. V and J are TRBV28 and TRBJ1-1; TRBD1 might be the D (6 bases). Germline CDR1 MDHEN, CDR2 SYDVKM. V was pared by 6 bases and J by 3 bases, with 17 bases between. There are 15 residues in the CDR3. CDR3: CASSPAAGGHTEAFF. The CDR3 DNA follows: TGTGCCAGCAGCCCAGCGGCCGGGGGGCACACTGAAGCTTTCTTT.

This clone turned up a few times. J is TRBJ1-5 and V is TRBV28, with 7 bases lining up with TRBD1. V shed 5 bases, J shed 6 bases, and the junction held 7 bases outside the gene matches. CDR1 MDHEN and CDR2 SYDVKM come from the germline V gene. The CDR3 extends over 14 amino acids. CDR3 residues: CASSQGGAGQPQHF. DNA of the CDR3: TGTGCCAGCAGTCAAGGGGGCGCGGGTCAGCCCCAGCATTTT.

In its sample, this clone was seen once. The chain has TRBV30 and TRBJ2-7; D is possibly TRBD2 (5 bases). Trimming stripped 2 bases from V and 2 bases from J, with 16 bases between. Germline-derived CDR1 and CDR2 are GTSNPN and SVGIG (reference sequence). The CDR3 runs to 15 residues. The CDR3 coding sequence is TGTGCCTGGAGTTGGCGGGCAGCTAGCCCCTACGAGCAGTACTTC. Amino acids: CAWSWRAASPYEQYF.

CDR3 protein: CASKAGGENNEQFF. Written as DNA, the CDR3 is TGTGCCAGTAAGGCAGGGGGCGAAAACAATGAGCAGTTCTTC. The chain links TRBV19 to TRBJ2-1, with 8 bases matching TRBD1. With V trimmed by 7 bases and J by 5 bases, 7 bases remained unmatched. Germline values: CDR1 LNHDA, CDR2 SQIVND (reference sequence). The CDR3 loop spans 14 amino acids.

The chain carries TRBV5-6 and TRBJ2-1, with TRBD2 identical over 10 bases. Germline CDR1 reads SGHDT; CDR2 reads YYEEEE. V was clipped by 2 bases and J by 6 bases; unmatched bases: 11. The CDR3 contains 17 residues. The CDR3 loop reads CASSFRFNGLAANEQFF. In DNA, the CDR3 is TGTGCCAGCAGCTTCCGCTTCAACGGACTAGCGGCCAATGAGCAGTTCTTC.

The gene calls are TRBV4-2 and TRBJ1-2, with TRBD1 identical over 7 bases. Trimming took 1 base from V and 4 from J; bases not matched to a gene: 6. There are 15 residues in the CDR3. Germline V CDR1 and CDR2: LGHNA, YNFKEQ. The CDR3: CASSQVPTGAYGYTF. In nucleotides, the CDR3 is TGTGCCAGCAGCCAAGTGCCTACAGGGGCCTATGGCTACACCTTC.